The 30 T cell receptor beta chains reported below all come from one sample, sequenced in a study of beta chain features in type 1 diabetes. Regarding the study as a whole: TCRB CDR3s were moderately but significantly shorter in Type 1 diabetes patients in all four CD4+ subsets.

TCRB transcripts that were expressed got sequenced, as all of the isolated RNA had been reverse transcribed. The table came from immunoSEQ multiplex PCR; TCRdb's copy has only in-frame clones and leaves some out. The sample has hundreds of thousands of clones, around 15% seen once; the top ten hold roughly 0.04%. These receptors have no identified antigens. The sequenced sample consisted of naive CD4+ T cells from blood. These receptors were obtained from a man younger than 35 with type 1 diabetes.

This clone was picked up a small number of times. This sample also contains other DNA sequences that code for the same CDR3. The CDR3 DNA is TGTGCCAGCAGTTTGAGGGGCTATGGCTACACCTTC. Residues: CASSLRGYGYTF. The rearrangement uses TRBV27 and TRBJ1-2, with D tentatively TRBD1 (5 bases). Trimming removed 3 bases at V and 4 bases at J, with 6 bases between. Germline values: CDR1 MNHEY, CDR2 SMNVEV (reference sequence). This CDR3 spans 12 amino acids.

This clone occurred a few times. The chain couples TRBV6-5 to TRBJ2-3; tentative D call: TRBD2 (7 bases). From germline, CDR1 is MNHEY and CDR2 SVGAGI. The CDR3 covers 15 residues. V was trimmed by 7 bases and J by 1 base, leaving 15 bases between them. CDR3 DNA sequence: TGTGCCAGCATGTTACGGGGGGCGGGCACAGATACGCAGTATTTT. Residues: CASMLRGAGTDTQYF.

The rearrangement joins TRBV14 to TRBJ2-3; unclear D gene. The CDR3 length is 14 residues. Germline CDR1 and CDR2: SGHDN and FVKESK. The ends were cut back, 1 base at V and 0 bases at J, with 5 bases in the middle. This CDR3 reads CASSQGLSTDTQYF. DNA for the CDR3: TGTGCCAGCAGCCAAGGTCTTAGCACAGATACGCAGTATTTT.

This clone turned up a few times. V usage is TRBV28 and J usage is TRBJ2-7; D is unresolved. V lost 8 bases and J lost 2, with 13 bases in between. Germline values: CDR1 MDHEN, CDR2 SYDVKM. There are 13 residues in the CDR3. For the CDR3, the DNA is TGTGCCAGCCAATTTGGCGCAGCCTACGAGCAGTACTTC. Its translation: CASQFGAAYEQYF.

The chain uses TRBV6-1 and TRBJ1-1; 8 bases agree with TRBD1. CDR3 length: 15 amino acids. CDR1 is MNHNS and CDR2 is SASEGT in the germline V gene. V trimming: 6 bases; J trimming: 1 base; junction bases outside the gene matches: 7. In DNA form, the CDR3 reads TGTGCCAGCAGCACGGACAGGGCACAGAACACTGAAGCTTTCTTT. This codes for CASSTDRAQNTEAFF.

This clone was detected a few times. The V and J genes are TRBV7-9 and TRBJ2-5; D perhaps matches TRBD2 (6 bases). CDR3 length: 11 amino acids. V lost 1 base, J lost 11 bases, and 8 bases lay in between. The germline gives CDR1 SEHNR, CDR2 FQNEAQ (reference sequence). CDR3 residues: CASSLEEGQYF. The CDR3 DNA reads TGTGCCAGCAGCTTAGAGGAGGGGCAGTACTTC.

Turning to this clone: Distinct nucleotide sequences in the sample also encode this CDR3. This chain joins TRBV30 and TRBJ1-4; D is ambiguous. CDR3 length equals 14 residues. The V and J ends lost 0 bases and 3 bases respectively, with 8 bases between them. The germline gives CDR1 GTSNPN, CDR2 SVGIG (reference sequence). CDR3 loop: CAWSVKGANEKLFF. As DNA, the CDR3 is TGTGCCTGGAGTGTAAAGGGTGCTAATGAAAAACTGTTTTTT. Full variable domain (outside the CDR3, taken from reference TRBV30 and TRBJ1-4): SQTIHQWPATLVQPVGSPLSLECTVEGTSNPNLYWYRQAAGRGLQLLFYSVGIGQISSEVPQNLSASRPQDRQFILSSKKLLLSDSGFYLCAWSVKGANEKLFFGSGTQLSVL.

The rearrangement links TRBV25-1 to TRBJ2-7; 10 bases line up with TRBD1. CDR1 and CDR2 from the germline V gene are MGHDK and SYGVNS. CDR3 length equals 14 residues. Trimming removed 4 bases from V and 7 bases from J; junction bases left unmatched: 7. The CDR3 DNA is TGTGCCAGCAGTGGTCGACAGGGGGCGCGGGAGCAGTACTTC. Translating it yields CASSGRQGAREQYF.

This clone occurred a few times. V gene TRBV29-1 combines with J gene TRBJ1-1; 8 bases agree with TRBD1. V trimming: 7 bases; J trimming: 5 bases; junction bases outside the gene matches: 3. This CDR3 contains 11 residues. Germline V gives CDR1 SQVTM, CDR2 ANQGSEA. The CDR3 DNA reads TGCAGCGCCGACAGGGGAACTGAAGCTTTCTTT. It translates to CSADRGTEAFF.

The chain employs TRBV7-9 and TRBJ1-1; TRBD1 aligns across 7 bases. This CDR3 is 14 amino acids long. Germline V gene data show CDR1 as SEHNR and CDR2 as FQNEAQ (reference sequence). The ends lost 5 bases at V and 11 bases at J; junction bases unmatched: 14. The CDR3 DNA reads as TGTGCCAGCAGCCGCCGGGACAGCTTAATAGGGGCTTTCTTT. Residues: CASSRRDSLIGAFF.

This clone showed up just once. This chain links TRBV9 with TRBJ1-4; D call uncertain. Trimming shortened V by 0 bases and J by 2 bases, and 8 bases separated the two germline ends. The CDR3 sequence is 15 residues long. Germline loops: CDR1 SGDLS, CDR2 YYNGEE. In DNA, the CDR3 is TGTGCCAGCAGCGTAGAGGGTGGCACTAATGAAAAACTGTTTTTT. Protein product: CASSVEGGTNEKLFF. The full variable domain, rest sourced from reference TRBV9 and TRBJ1-4, is DSGVTQTPKHLITATGQRVTLRCSPRSGDLSVYWYQQSLDQGLQFLIQYYNGEERAKGNILERFSAQQFPDLHSELNLSSLELGDSALYFCASSVEGGTNEKLFFGSGTQLSVL.

The gene calls are TRBV14 and TRBJ1-4; D unresolved. Deletions cut 4 bases from V and 6 bases from J, with 15 bases between. The germline gives CDR1 SGHDN, CDR2 FVKESK. The CDR3 totals 15 residues. In nucleotides, the CDR3 is TGTGCCAGCAGCCGCTCGCCTGGAGATTATGAAAAACTGTTTTTT. It translates to CASSRSPGDYEKLFF.

Only a few counts were recorded for this clone. This chain links TRBV7-9 with TRBJ1-4; no clear D gene. V dropped 3 bases and J dropped 4 bases, with 9 bases sitting between them. The CDR3 is 14 amino acids. Per germline, CDR1 SEHNR and CDR2 FQNEAQ (reference sequence). Here the CDR3 reads CASSFSGGNEKLFF. The CDR3 bases are TGTGCCAGCAGCTTTTCAGGTGGTAATGAAAAACTGTTTTTT. Drawing the rest from reference TRBV7-9 and TRBJ1-4, the complete variable domain is DTGVSQNPRHKITKRGQNVTFRCDPISEHNRLYWYRQTLGQGPEFLTYFQNEAQLEKSRLLSDRFSAERPKGSFSTLEIQRTEQGDSAMYLCASSFSGGNEKLFFGSGTQLSVL.

This clone was found a few times. The J gene is TRBJ2-2, the V gene TRBV7-2, with D possibly being TRBD1 (6 bases). Germline CDR1 SGHTA, CDR2 FQGNSA. Trimming removed 0 bases at V and 0 bases at J, with 11 bases between. CDR3 length: 17 amino acids. The CDR3 protein is CASSLAQGGTNTGELFF. The CDR3 nucleotides are TGTGCCAGCAGCTTAGCCCAAGGGGGTACGAACACCGGGGAGCTGTTTTTT. Supplemented by reference TRBV7-2 and TRBJ2-2, the full variable domain reads GAGVSQSPSNKVTEKGKDVELRCDPISGHTALYWYRQSLGQGLEFLIYFQGNSAPDKSGLPSDRFSAERTGGSVSTLTIQRTQQEDSAVYLCASSLAQGGTNTGELFFGEGSRLTVL.

The chain employs TRBV30 and TRBJ1-5; unclear D gene. The V end lost 4 bases, the J end lost 5 bases, and 15 bases lay between the germline ends. This CDR3 is 14 amino acids long. Germline V gives CDR1 GTSNPN, CDR2 SVGIG (reference sequence). CDR3 region: CAWNLRSADQPQHF. The CDR3 region has the DNA TGTGCCTGGAACCTAAGGAGTGCGGATCAGCCCCAGCATTTT. The full variable domain, rest sourced from reference TRBV30 and TRBJ1-5, is SQTIHQWPATLVQPVGSPLSLECTVEGTSNPNLYWYRQAAGRGLQLLFYSVGIGQISSEVPQNLSASRPQDRQFILSSKKLLLSDSGFYLCAWNLRSADQPQHFGDGTRLSIL.

The chain's CDR3 is CASSFPGQGADTQYF. CDR3 DNA: TGTGCCAGCAGCTTCCCGGGACAGGGAGCAGATACGCAGTATTTT. The chain employs TRBV5-6 and TRBJ2-3, with TRBD1 matching over 9 bases. Trimming cost V 2 bases and J 4 bases; bases outside gene matches: 5. This CDR3 is built from 15 residues. CDR1 and CDR2 (germline): SGHDT, YYEEEE.

The chain links TRBV18 to TRBJ1-2; D is perhaps TRBD1 (5 bases). Germline lookup yields CDR1 KGHSH and CDR2 LQKENI. Trimming took off 2 bases at V and 2 bases at J, with 12 bases between the two ends. This CDR3 region has 15 residues. In DNA, the CDR3 is TGTGCCAGCTCACCAAGGAACCAGGGCAACTATGGCTACACCTTC. This encodes CASSPRNQGNYGYTF.

This clone was picked up a small number of times. This rearrangement joins TRBV30 to TRBJ1-5; no firm D call. V was shortened by 2 bases and J by 1 base, with 9 bases between the two germline ends. This CDR3 has 14 residues. The germline gives CDR1 GTSNPN, CDR2 SVGIG (reference sequence). The CDR3 bases are TGTGCCTGGAGTAACGGGATCAGCAATCAGCCCCAGCATTTT. Residues: CAWSNGISNQPQHF.

This chain connects TRBV2 to TRBJ2-1; D call uncertain. Germline CDR1 is SNHLY and CDR2 is FYNNEI. V lost 8 bases, J lost 2 bases, and 10 bases lay in between. This CDR3 has 13 residues. This CDR3 reads CASAATPYNEQFF. CDR3 nucleotides: TGTGCCAGCGCGGCTACGCCCTACAATGAGCAGTTCTTC.

The genes are TRBV5-1 and TRBJ2-3; 8 positions agree with TRBD1. Germline CDR1 and CDR2: SGHRS and YFSETQ. The CDR3 sequence is 17 residues long. Trimming removed 4 bases from V and 0 bases from J; junction bases left unmatched: 10. CDR3 nucleotide sequence: TGCGCCAGCAGCCAACCCTCAGGGGGCGCGAGCACAGATACGCAGTATTTT. Encoded protein: CASSQPSGGASTDTQYF.

The chain recombines TRBV5-4 with TRBJ2-1; 8 nucleotides agree with TRBD2. This CDR3 spans 14 amino acids. CDR1 is SGHNT and CDR2 is YYREEE in the germline V gene (reference sequence). Trimming took 7 bases from V and 10 from J; bases not matched to a gene: 13. The CDR3 spells CASGGGRPFEEQFF. CDR3 nucleotide sequence: TGTGCCAGCGGTGGCGGGAGGCCATTCGAGGAGCAGTTCTTC. The full variable domain, in which reference TRBV5-4 and TRBJ2-1 provide the parts outside the CDR3, is ETGVTQSPTHLIKTRGQQVTLRCSSQSGHNTVSWYQQALGQGPQFIFQYYREEENGRGNFPPRFSGLQFPNYSSELNVNALELDDSALYLCASGGGRPFEEQFFGPGTRLTVL.

In this sample, this clone turned up a few times. The chain is built from TRBV19 and TRBJ2-1, with D tentatively TRBD2 (5 bases). Trimming removed 6 bases from V and 1 base from J, with 16 bases in between. Germline-derived CDR1 and CDR2 are LNHDA and SQIVND (reference sequence). This CDR3 contains 16 residues. CDR3 sequence (DNA): TGTGCCAGTAGCCGATCCCTGGGGAGTTCCTACAATGAGCAGTTCTTC. This sequence encodes CASSRSLGSSYNEQFF. Full variable domain (missing parts from reference TRBV19 and TRBJ2-1): DGGITQSPKYLFRKEGQNVTLSCEQNLNHDAMYWYRQDPGQGLRLIYYSQIVNDFQKGDIAEGYSVSREKKESFPLTVTSAQKNPTAFYLCASSRSLGSSYNEQFFGPGTRLTVL.

This clone was detected a few times. The chain combines TRBV30 with TRBJ2-7; D not certain. Germline values: CDR1 GTSNPN, CDR2 SVGIG (reference sequence). Trimming shortened V by 0 bases and J by 3 bases, and 15 bases separated the two germline ends. The CDR3 is made up of 15 amino acids. CDR3 residues: CAWSVDSTVVYEQYF. The DNA for the CDR3 is TGTGCCTGGAGTGTAGACTCTACGGTAGTCTACGAGCAGTACTTC.

In this sample, this clone turned up a few times. The chain uses TRBV7-9 and TRBJ2-1; no clear D gene. Germline V gene sequence: CDR1 SEHNR, CDR2 FQNEAQ (reference sequence). V lost 0 bases and J lost 0, with 9 bases in between. The CDR3 extends over 16 amino acids. The CDR3 loop is CASSLASRSSYNEQFF. The CDR3 DNA follows: TGTGCCAGCAGCTTAGCGTCTAGAAGCTCCTACAATGAGCAGTTCTTC. Looking up the rest from reference TRBV7-9 and TRBJ2-1 gives the full variable domain: DTGVSQNPRHKITKRGQNVTFRCDPISEHNRLYWYRQTLGQGPEFLTYFQNEAQLEKSRLLSDRFSAERPKGSFSTLEIQRTEQGDSAMYLCASSLASRSSYNEQFFGPGTRLTVL.

V and J are TRBV18 and TRBJ2-5; 8 bases are shared with TRBD1. V shed 1 base and J 2 bases; nucleotides not matched to a gene: 3. The CDR3 extends over 15 amino acids. Germline V gene lookup returns CDR1 KGHSH and CDR2 LQKENI. CDR3 bases: TGTGCCAGCTCACCACAGACAGGGGAGCAAGAGACCCAGTACTTC. Translation gives CASSPQTGEQETQYF.

The chain links TRBV20-1 to TRBJ1-3; the D is unclear. Germline-derived CDR1 and CDR2 are DFQATT and SNEGSKA (reference sequence). The CDR3 is 10 residues long. CDR3 sequence (DNA): TGCAGGGGGTCTGGAAACACCATATATTTT. It translates to CRGSGNTIYF.

This clone was counted a few times. The rearrangement joins TRBV5-1 to TRBJ2-7; 7 bases are shared with TRBD1. Losses at the gene ends were 2 bases for V and 8 bases for J; bases not matched to a gene: 10. CDR3 length: 14 residues. CDR1 is SGHRS and CDR2 is YFSETQ in the germline V gene. The CDR3 spells CASSLTGARPQQYF. CDR3 nucleotides: TGCGCCAGCAGCTTAACAGGGGCAAGGCCGCAGCAGTACTTC.

The V gene is TRBV6-6, the J gene TRBJ2-1, with a tentative D call TRBD2 (7 bases). The CDR3 is 12 amino acids. Germline assignment: CDR1 MNHNY and CDR2 SVGAGI (reference sequence). V lost 6 bases, J lost 9 bases, and 12 bases lay in between. CDR3 in DNA: TGTGCCAGCAGAGAAGGGGGGGGTGAGCAGTTCTTC. Amino acid sequence: CASREGGGEQFF.

The chain is built from TRBV7-9 and TRBJ1-4; D gene ambiguous. V was cut by 3 bases and J by 2 bases, with 7 bases left in between. CDR1 and CDR2 from the germline V gene are SEHNR and FQNEAQ (reference sequence). The CDR3 covers 14 residues. The CDR3 sequence is CASSFPPTNEKLFF. The CDR3 DNA follows: TGTGCCAGCAGCTTCCCCCCCACTAATGAAAAACTGTTTTTT.

This clone was detected only a few times. The chain recombines TRBV29-1 with TRBJ2-1; TRBD2 is a possible D gene (5 bases). Trimming took 3 bases from V and 2 from J, leaving 11 bases between them. Germline-derived CDR1 and CDR2 are SQVTM and ANQGSEA. This CDR3 comprises 14 residues. CDR3 in amino acids: CSVDVTEAYNEQFF. In DNA, the CDR3 is TGCAGCGTTGATGTGACGGAGGCCTACAATGAGCAGTTCTTC.